This T cell receptor (beta chain) was identified during a study of CD8 T cells in Susac syndrome. High-throughput TCR beta sequencing covered peripheral CD8+ and CD4+ T cells. Controls were healthy donors chosen to match patients in age and sex. TEMRA cells were FACS-enriched, and CD8+ and CD4+ T cells were isolated negatively. This clonotype was detected only once. An input of about 0.45 to 1 ug of RNA was subjected to reverse transcription using random hexamers. Across 54 Vbeta and 13 Jbeta, immunoSEQ multiplex PCR amplified TCR beta CDR3. Each CDR3 protein gets one entry after TCRdb re-called the immunoSEQ multiplex PCR reads with MiXCR. The table includes some 120,000 distinct CDR3 sequences, over 90% detected once. This CDR3 has 12 residues. The trim removed 4 bases at V and 7 bases at J, leaving 6 bases unmatched. The germline gives CDR1 GTSNPN, CDR2 SVGIG (reference sequence).

Sequencing was carried out using CD4+ T cells from PBMCs. This TCR derives from a human donor in good health. The rearrangement joins TRBV30 to TRBJ1-2; 7 nucleotides agree with TRBD1. The CDR3 DNA follows: TGTGCCTGGACTGGGACAGCCCTTGGCTACACCTTC. Amino acid sequence: CAWTGTALGYTF.